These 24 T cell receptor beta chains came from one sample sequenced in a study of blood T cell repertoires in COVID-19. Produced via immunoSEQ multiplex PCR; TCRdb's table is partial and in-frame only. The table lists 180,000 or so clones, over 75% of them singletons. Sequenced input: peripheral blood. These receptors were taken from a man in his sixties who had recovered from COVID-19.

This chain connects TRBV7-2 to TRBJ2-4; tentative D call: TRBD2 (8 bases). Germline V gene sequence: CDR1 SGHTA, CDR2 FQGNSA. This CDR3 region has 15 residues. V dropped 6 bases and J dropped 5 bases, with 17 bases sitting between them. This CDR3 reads CASRPGGGRENIQYF. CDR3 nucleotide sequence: TGTGCCAGCAGGCCGGGAGGGGGCAGGGAAAACATTCAGTACTTC.

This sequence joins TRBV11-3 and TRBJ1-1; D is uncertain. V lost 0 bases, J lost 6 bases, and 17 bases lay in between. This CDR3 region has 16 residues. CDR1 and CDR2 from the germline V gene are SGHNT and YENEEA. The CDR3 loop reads CASSLDGRMGRPEAFF. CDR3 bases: TGTGCCAGCAGCTTAGATGGTCGTATGGGGAGGCCTGAAGCTTTCTTT.

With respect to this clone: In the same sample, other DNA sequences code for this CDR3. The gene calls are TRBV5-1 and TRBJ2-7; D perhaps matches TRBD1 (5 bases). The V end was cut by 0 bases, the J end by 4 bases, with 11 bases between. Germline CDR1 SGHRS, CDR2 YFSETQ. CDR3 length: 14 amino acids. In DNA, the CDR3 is TGCGCCAGCAGCTTGGGGCAGGGTGCGTACGAGCAGTACTTC. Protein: CASSLGQGAYEQYF.

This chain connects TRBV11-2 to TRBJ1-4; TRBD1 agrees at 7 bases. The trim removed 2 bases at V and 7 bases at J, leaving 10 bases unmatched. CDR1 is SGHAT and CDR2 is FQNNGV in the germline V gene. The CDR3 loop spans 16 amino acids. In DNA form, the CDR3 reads TGTGCCAGCAGCTTAAGGGGGCTGGTGCGCAGTGAAAAACTGTTTTTT. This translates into CASSLRGLVRSEKLFF. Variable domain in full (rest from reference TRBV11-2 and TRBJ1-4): EAGVAQSPRYKIIEKRQSVAFWCNPISGHATLYWYQQILGQGPKLLIQFQNNGVVDDSQLPKDRFSAERLKGVDSTLKIQPAKLEDSAVYLCASSLRGLVRSEKLFFGSGTQLSVL.

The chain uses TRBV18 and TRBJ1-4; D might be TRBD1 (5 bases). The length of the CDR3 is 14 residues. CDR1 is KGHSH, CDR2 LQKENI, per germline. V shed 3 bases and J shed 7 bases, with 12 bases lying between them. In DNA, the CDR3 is TGTGCCAGCTCACCTGGGGAGGGGCGTGAAAAACTGTTTTTT. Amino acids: CASSPGEGREKLFF.

Written as DNA, the CDR3 is TGTGCCACCAGCACGGGACAGGGCTATGGCTACACCTTC. Translation gives CATSTGQGYGYTF. The rearrangement joins TRBV15 to TRBJ1-2; 9 positions match TRBD1. With 4 bases clipped from V and 4 bases from J, the junction kept 1 base outside the gene matches. The CDR3 is made up of 13 amino acids. CDR1 is LNHNV, CDR2 YYDKDF, per germline (reference sequence). Full variable domain (outside the CDR3, taken from reference TRBV15 and TRBJ1-2): DAMVIQNPRYQVTQFGKPVTLSCSQTLNHNVMYWYQQKSSQAPKLLFHYYDKDFNNEADTPDNFQSRRPNTSFCFLDIRSPGLGDTAMYLCATSTGQGYGYTFGSGTRLTVV.

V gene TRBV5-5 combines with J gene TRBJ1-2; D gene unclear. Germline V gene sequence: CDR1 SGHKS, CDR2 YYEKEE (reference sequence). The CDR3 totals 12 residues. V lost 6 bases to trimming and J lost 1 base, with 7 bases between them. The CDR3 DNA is TGTGCCAGCAAACAGCTTAACTATGGCTACACCTTC. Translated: CASKQLNYGYTF.

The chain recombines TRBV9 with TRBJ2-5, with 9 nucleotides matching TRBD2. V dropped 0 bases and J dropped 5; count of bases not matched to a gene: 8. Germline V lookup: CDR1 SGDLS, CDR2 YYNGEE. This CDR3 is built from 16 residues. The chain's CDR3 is CASSVGGSGGWETQYF. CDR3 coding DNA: TGTGCCAGCAGCGTAGGTGGTAGCGGGGGTTGGGAGACCCAGTACTTC.

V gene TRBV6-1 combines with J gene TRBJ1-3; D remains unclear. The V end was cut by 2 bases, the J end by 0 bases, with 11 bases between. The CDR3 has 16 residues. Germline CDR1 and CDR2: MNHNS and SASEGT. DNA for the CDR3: TGTGCCAGCAGTGAATGGACTGGTATCTCTGGAAACACCATATATTTT. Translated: CASSEWTGISGNTIYF.

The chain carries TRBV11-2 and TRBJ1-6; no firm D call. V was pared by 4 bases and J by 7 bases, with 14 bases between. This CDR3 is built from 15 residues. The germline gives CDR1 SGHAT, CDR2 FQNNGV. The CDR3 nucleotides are TGTGCCAGCAGCTCCCCAGGTATTCGGAATTCACCCCTCCACTTT. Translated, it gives CASSSPGIRNSPLHF.

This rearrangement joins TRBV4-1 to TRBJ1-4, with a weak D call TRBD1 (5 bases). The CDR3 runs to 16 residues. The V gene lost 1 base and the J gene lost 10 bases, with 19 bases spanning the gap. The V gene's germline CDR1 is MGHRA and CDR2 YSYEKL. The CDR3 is CASSQASGLTEGKLFF. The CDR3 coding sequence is TGCGCCAGCAGCCAAGCTTCGGGACTTACGGAAGGAAAACTGTTTTTT.

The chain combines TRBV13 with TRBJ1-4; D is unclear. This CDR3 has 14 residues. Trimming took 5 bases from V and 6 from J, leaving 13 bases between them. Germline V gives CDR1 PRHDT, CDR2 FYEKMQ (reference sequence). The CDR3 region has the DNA TGTGCCAGCAGCCACTCGGAGATTGATGAAAAACTGTTTTTT. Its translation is CASSHSEIDEKLFF.

The CDR3 spells CASSPRAGDEQFF. DNA of the CDR3: TGTGCCAGCAGTCCCCGGGCGGGCGATGAGCAGTTCTTC. The chain combines TRBV6-5 with TRBJ2-1, with D perhaps matching TRBD2 (5 bases). V was shortened by 5 bases and J by 8 bases, with 13 bases between the two germline ends. Per the germline V gene, CDR1 is MNHEY and CDR2 is SVGAGI. The CDR3 runs 13 residues.

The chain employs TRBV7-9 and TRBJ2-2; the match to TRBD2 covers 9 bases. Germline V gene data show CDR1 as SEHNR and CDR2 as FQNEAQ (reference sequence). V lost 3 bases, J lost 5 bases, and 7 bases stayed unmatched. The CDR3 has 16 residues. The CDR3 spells CASSLASLAGTGELFF. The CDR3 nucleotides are TGTGCCAGCAGCTTGGCCTCGCTAGCGGGGACCGGGGAGCTGTTTTTT.

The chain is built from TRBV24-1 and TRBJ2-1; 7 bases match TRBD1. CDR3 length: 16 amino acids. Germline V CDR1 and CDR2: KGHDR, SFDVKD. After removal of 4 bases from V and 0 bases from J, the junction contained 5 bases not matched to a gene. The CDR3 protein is CATSDTGVPSYNEQFF. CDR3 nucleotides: TGTGCCACCAGTGACACAGGGGTCCCCTCCTACAATGAGCAGTTCTTC.

The CDR3 loop is CASSPDPGTGGDGYTF. The CDR3 DNA reads TGTGCCAGCAGCCCCGACCCCGGGACAGGGGGCGATGGCTACACCTTC. The chain combines TRBV5-5 with TRBJ1-2; 12 nucleotides agree with TRBD1. The germline CDR1 and CDR2 sequences are SGHKS and YYEKEE (reference sequence). Trimming at V came to 4 bases and at J to 6 bases, leaving 10 bases not matched to a gene. This CDR3 spans 16 amino acids.

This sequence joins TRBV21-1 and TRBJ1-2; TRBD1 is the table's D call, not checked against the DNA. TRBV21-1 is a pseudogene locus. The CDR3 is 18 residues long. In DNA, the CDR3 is TGTGCCAGCAGCAGATCGACAGGGAAAAACTACCCTCACTATGGCTACACCTTC. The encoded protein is CASSRSTGKNYPHYGYTF.

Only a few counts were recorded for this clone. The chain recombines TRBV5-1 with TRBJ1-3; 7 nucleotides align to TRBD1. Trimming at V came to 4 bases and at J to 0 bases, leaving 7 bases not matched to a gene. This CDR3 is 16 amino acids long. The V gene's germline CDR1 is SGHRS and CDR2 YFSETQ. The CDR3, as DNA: TGCGCCAGCAGCGAGGGGACAGCCAACTCTGGAAACACCATATATTTT. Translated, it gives CASSEGTANSGNTIYF.

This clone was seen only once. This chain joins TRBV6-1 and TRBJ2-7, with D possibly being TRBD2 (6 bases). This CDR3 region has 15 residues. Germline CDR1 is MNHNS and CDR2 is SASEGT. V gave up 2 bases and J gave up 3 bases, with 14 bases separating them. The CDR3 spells CASSEYPGLLYEQYF. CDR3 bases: TGTGCCAGCAGTGAATACCCGGGACTGCTCTACGAGCAGTACTTC.

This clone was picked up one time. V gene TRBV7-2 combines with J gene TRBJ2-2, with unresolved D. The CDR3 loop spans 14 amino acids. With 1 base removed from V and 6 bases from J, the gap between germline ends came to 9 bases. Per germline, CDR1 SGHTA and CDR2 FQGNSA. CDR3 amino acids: CASSLGSSPGELFF. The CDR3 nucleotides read TGTGCCAGCAGCTTAGGGTCGAGCCCCGGGGAGCTGTTTTTT. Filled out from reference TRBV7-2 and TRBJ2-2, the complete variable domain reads GAGVSQSPSNKVTEKGKDVELRCDPISGHTALYWYRQSLGQGLEFLIYFQGNSAPDKSGLPSDRFSAERTGGSVSTLTIQRTQQEDSAVYLCASSLGSSPGELFFGEGSRLTVL.

The CDR3 sequence: CASSPKTGASEQFF. CDR3 coding DNA: TGTGCCAGCAGCCCCAAAACGGGAGCCAGTGAGCAGTTCTTC. This chain uses TRBV7-9 with TRBJ2-1, with a tentative D call TRBD2 (6 bases). Germline values: CDR1 SEHNR, CDR2 FQNEAQ (reference sequence). Trimming removed 5 bases from V and 9 bases from J, with 17 bases in between. There are 14 residues in the CDR3.

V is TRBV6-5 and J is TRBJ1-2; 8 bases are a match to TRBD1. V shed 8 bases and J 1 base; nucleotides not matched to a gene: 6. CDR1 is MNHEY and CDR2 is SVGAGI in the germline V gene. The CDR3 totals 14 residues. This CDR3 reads CASQGARFNYGYTF. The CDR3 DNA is TGTGCCAGCCAGGGGGCTCGTTTTAACTATGGCTACACCTTC.

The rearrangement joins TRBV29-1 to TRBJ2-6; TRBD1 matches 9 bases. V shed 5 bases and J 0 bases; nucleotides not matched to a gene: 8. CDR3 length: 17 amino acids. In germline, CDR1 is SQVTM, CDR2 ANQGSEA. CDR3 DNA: TGCAGCGTTTCCGGGACAGGGTTATCCTCTGGGGCCAACGTCCTGACTTTC. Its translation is CSVSGTGLSSGANVLTF.

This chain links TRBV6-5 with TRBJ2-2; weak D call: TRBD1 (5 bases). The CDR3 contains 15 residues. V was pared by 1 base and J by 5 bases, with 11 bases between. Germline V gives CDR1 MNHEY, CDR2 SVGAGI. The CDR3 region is CASSYFREMTGELFF. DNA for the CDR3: TGTGCCAGCAGTTACTTCAGGGAAATGACCGGGGAGCTGTTTTTT.